Following are 32 T cell receptor beta chains from one sample sequenced in a study of PD-1 blockade in mismatch repair-deficient tumors. The repertoire was sequenced with immunoSEQ multiplex PCR; TCRdb's copy has only in-frame clones and lacks some. The table has some 120,000 clones, approximately 86% seen once. Sequencing was performed on peripheral blood, taken 44 weeks after starting pembrolizumab. The receptors here all came from an adult with mismatch repair-deficient cancer.

This chain uses TRBV7-9 with TRBJ2-7, with 7 bases lining up with TRBD1. Looked up from germline, CDR1 is SEHNR and CDR2 is FQNEAQ (reference sequence). The CDR3 runs to 14 residues. J was trimmed by 0 bases and V by 5 bases; bases with no gene match: 4. CDR3 DNA: TGTGCCAGCAGCAACCGGGACAGCTCCTACGAGCAGTACTTC. The encoded protein is CASSNRDSSYEQYF.

This chain uses TRBV19 with TRBJ2-7, with D possibly being TRBD1 (6 bases). The CDR3 sequence is 16 residues long. Trimming shortened V by 4 bases and J by 4 bases, and 20 bases separated the two germline ends. Germline CDR1 and CDR2: LNHDA and SQIVND (reference sequence). CDR3 bases: TGTGCCAGTAGTAGGGGACAAGGACCCTCCACGTACGAGCAGTACTTC. It encodes CASSRGQGPSTYEQYF.

The rearrangement joins TRBV7-9 to TRBJ2-7; 9 nucleotides line up with TRBD2. The length of the CDR3 is 16 residues. The trim removed 5 bases at V and 1 base at J, leaving 9 bases unmatched. In germline, CDR1 is SEHNR, CDR2 FQNEAQ (reference sequence). The CDR3 is CASSRGYSGGSYEQYF. The CDR3 nucleotides read TGTGCCAGCAGCCGGGGATATAGCGGGGGTTCCTACGAGCAGTACTTC.

The chain is built from TRBV27 and TRBJ2-1; D might be TRBD1 or TRBD2, each matching 6 bases. The V and J ends lost 9 bases and 2 bases respectively, with 17 bases between them. Germline V gene lookup returns CDR1 MNHEY and CDR2 SMNVEV (reference sequence). The CDR3 is 15 amino acids. The DNA for the CDR3 is TGTGCCAGTTCTGCGGGACATCAGACCTACAATGAGCAGTTCTTC. This gives the protein CASSAGHQTYNEQFF.

The J gene is TRBJ2-1, the V gene TRBV2; D possibly corresponds to TRBD1 (6 bases). The V gene lost 7 bases and the J gene lost 4 bases, with 11 bases spanning the gap. The CDR3 is 13 residues long. In germline, CDR1 is SNHLY, CDR2 FYNNEI. CDR3 sequence: CASTRQEYNEQFF. The DNA for the CDR3 is TGTGCCAGCACTAGACAGGAGTACAATGAGCAGTTCTTC.

V and J are TRBV4-3 and TRBJ2-5, with D possibly matching TRBD2 (6 bases). The V gene lost 0 bases and the J gene lost 0 bases, with 17 bases spanning the gap. The CDR3 length is 18 residues. The V gene's germline CDR1 is LGHNA and CDR2 YSLEER. The CDR3 here is CASSQDGLAKEYQETQYF. CDR3 DNA sequence: TGCGCCAGCAGCCAAGATGGGCTAGCGAAAGAGTACCAAGAGACCCAGTACTTC.

The chain recombines TRBV4-3 with TRBJ2-7, with no clear D. Germline assignment: CDR1 LGHNA and CDR2 YSLEER. The CDR3 is 14 amino acids. Trimming removed 1 base from V and 1 base from J, with 8 bases in between. CDR3 bases: TGCGCCAGCAGCCAAGCAATGAATTCCTACGAGCAGTACTTC. Translating it yields CASSQAMNSYEQYF.

The chain is built from TRBV5-6 and TRBJ1-2; TRBD1 might be the D (6 bases). The V gene lost 3 bases and the J gene lost 11 bases, with 17 bases spanning the gap. The CDR3 totals 13 residues. Germline CDR1 SGHDT, CDR2 YYEEEE. The chain's CDR3 is CASSSLATGLYTF. In nucleotides, the CDR3 is TGTGCCAGCAGCTCGCTAGCTACAGGGCTTTACACCTTC. Supplemented by reference TRBV5-6 and TRBJ1-2, the full variable domain reads DAGVTQSPTHLIKTRGQQVTLRCSPKSGHDTVSWYQQALGQGPQFIFQYYEEEERQRGNFPDRFSGHQFPNYSSELNVNALLLGDSALYLCASSSLATGLYTFGSGTRLTVV.

The chain is built from TRBV4-3 and TRBJ2-6; D is perhaps TRBD1 or TRBD2 (5 bases each). Trimming removed 5 bases from V and 4 bases from J, with 18 bases in between. There are 17 residues in the CDR3. Per germline, CDR1 LGHNA and CDR2 YSLEER. For the CDR3, the DNA is TGCGCCAGCAGCGCCGTGGGGCGGGCGACAGGGGCCAACGTCCTGACTTTC. It specifies CASSAVGRATGANVLTF.

This sequence joins TRBV10-3 and TRBJ2-7, with a tentative D call TRBD1 (5 bases). Germline V lookup: CDR1 ENHRY, CDR2 SYGVKD. The CDR3 sequence is 14 residues long. Trimming removed 2 bases from V and 4 bases from J, with 12 bases in between. CDR3 nucleotide sequence: TGTGCCATCAGTGAGGCATGGCAGGGATACGAGCAGTACTTC. Its protein is CAISEAWQGYEQYF.

The chain links TRBV10-1 to TRBJ2-2; D gene ambiguous. Germline CDR1 reads WNHNN; CDR2 reads SYGVQD (reference sequence). V lost 2 bases to trimming and J lost 1 base, with 5 bases between them. The CDR3 covers 14 residues. The CDR3 DNA sequence: TGCGCCAGCAGTGAGGCCAGGAACACCGGGGAGCTGTTTTTT. This translates into CASSEARNTGELFF.

The rearrangement uses TRBV4-1 and TRBJ2-3; the D gene is possibly TRBD2 (6 bases). Germline V gene data show CDR1 as MGHRA and CDR2 as YSYEKL. The CDR3 runs 16 residues. Trimming took 3 bases from V and 1 from J, leaving 14 bases between them. The CDR3 region is CASSHLRDLRTDTQYF. CDR3 coding DNA: TGCGCCAGCAGCCATCTGCGGGACCTACGCACAGATACGCAGTATTTT.

This rearrangement joins TRBV7-2 to TRBJ2-5; D is ambiguous. The CDR3 contains 14 residues. Trimming took off 5 bases at V and 5 bases at J, with 15 bases between the two ends. Germline CDR1 is SGHTA and CDR2 is FQGNSA. CDR3 coding DNA: TGTGCCAGCAGCACCCCACTCCTGTCGGAGACCCAGTACTTC. Its protein is CASSTPLLSETQYF.

This chain joins TRBV10-1 and TRBJ2-7; D call uncertain. CDR1 and CDR2 (germline): WNHNN, SYGVQD (reference sequence). This CDR3 has 12 amino acids. Trimming stripped 4 bases from V and 2 bases from J, with 6 bases between. The CDR3 DNA reads TGCGCCAGCAGTGGAAGGACCTACGAGCAGTACTTC. It yields the protein CASSGRTYEQYF.

The chain links TRBV7-9 to TRBJ1-4; weak D call: TRBD1 (6 bases). The V and J ends lost 1 base and 5 bases respectively, with 17 bases between them. The germline V gene encodes CDR1 SEHNR and CDR2 FQNEAQ (reference sequence). The CDR3 has 17 amino acids. DNA of the CDR3: TGTGCCAGCAGCTTAGGGATCGGGGGCCGCGGGAATGAAAAACTGTTTTTT. It is translated as CASSLGIGGRGNEKLFF.

The V gene is TRBV19, the J gene TRBJ1-5; 10 bases fit TRBD1. The germline CDR1 and CDR2 sequences are LNHDA and SQIVND (reference sequence). The junction had 16 bases not matched to a gene; V was cut back by 6 bases and J by 2 bases. The CDR3 is 19 residues long. CDR3 loop: CASSDPRPGQGIGNQPQHF. The DNA of the CDR3 is TGTGCCAGTAGCGACCCCCGTCCGGGACAGGGGATAGGCAATCAGCCCCAGCATTTT.

The CDR3 coding sequence is TGTGCCAGCAGCTCACAGGGATACGAGCAGTACTTC. It encodes CASSSQGYEQYF. The V and J genes are TRBV11-2 and TRBJ2-7, with D perhaps matching TRBD1 (6 bases). This CDR3 contains 12 residues. V gave up 4 bases and J gave up 4 bases, with 8 bases separating them. Germline V lookup: CDR1 SGHAT, CDR2 FQNNGV.

The chain recombines TRBV4-1 with TRBJ2-7; D unresolved. Per germline, CDR1 MGHRA and CDR2 YSYEKL. V gave up 2 bases and J gave up 4 bases, with 12 bases separating them. The CDR3 sequence is 14 residues long. Written as DNA, the CDR3 is TGCGCCAGCAGCCAAATCTCCCCGCCGTACGAGCAGTACTTC. It translates to CASSQISPPYEQYF.

The rearrangement links TRBV7-2 to TRBJ1-1; unclear D gene. CDR1 SGHTA and CDR2 FQGNSA come from the germline V gene. This CDR3 is 13 amino acids long. The germline V and J ends were trimmed by 2 bases and 10 bases, with 14 bases remaining between them. DNA for the CDR3: TGTGCCAGCAGCTTACGGACCCTTGATCGAGCTTTCTTT. Protein: CASSLRTLDRAFF.

CDR3 sequence reads: CASSYFPGTPDTQYF. CDR3 bases: TGTGCCAGCAGTTACTTCCCCGGGACCCCAGATACGCAGTATTTT. V and J are TRBV6-6 and TRBJ2-3; the D call may be TRBD1 or TRBD2 (5 bases each). The V end lost 1 base, the J end lost 4 bases, and 12 bases lay between the germline ends. The CDR3 is made up of 15 amino acids. Germline V gene data show CDR1 as MNHNY and CDR2 as SVGAGI (reference sequence).

This clone has a handful of counts. This chain connects TRBV5-4 to TRBJ1-1; possible D gene TRBD1, 6 bases. Trimming removed 0 bases at V and 3 bases at J, with 6 bases between. The CDR3 extends over 13 amino acids. CDR1 and CDR2 from the germline V gene are SGHNT and YYREEE (reference sequence). In DNA, the CDR3 is TGTGCCAGCAGCTTGGGGACAGACACTGAAGCTTTCTTT. Translation gives CASSLGTDTEAFF. Together with reference TRBV5-4 and TRBJ1-1, the CDR3 gives the full variable domain: ETGVTQSPTHLIKTRGQQVTLRCSSQSGHNTVSWYQQALGQGPQFIFQYYREEENGRGNFPPRFSGLQFPNYSSELNVNALELDDSALYLCASSLGTDTEAFFGQGTRLTVV.

The chain couples TRBV7-9 to TRBJ2-5; D is ambiguous. The germline V gene has CDR1 SEHNR and CDR2 FQNEAQ (reference sequence). With 1 base removed from V and 4 bases from J, the gap between germline ends came to 10 bases. This CDR3 spans 14 amino acids. As DNA, the CDR3 is TGTGCCAGCAGCTTAGTTGTACAGACAGAGACCCAGTACTTC. Translating gives CASSLVVQTETQYF.

The gene calls are TRBV10-3 and TRBJ2-7; maybe TRBD2 (7 bases). Germline V gene lookup returns CDR1 ENHRY and CDR2 SYGVKD. The ends were cut back, 9 bases at V and 5 bases at J, with 17 bases in the middle. CDR3 length equals 13 residues. CDR3 DNA sequence: TGTGCCATTGGCGGGGGCGGGGTACACGAGCAGTACTTC. This translates into CAIGGGGVHEQYF.

The chain combines TRBV15 with TRBJ2-1; 7 nucleotides match TRBD1. V shed 3 bases and J 7 bases; nucleotides not matched to a gene: 6. The germline gives CDR1 LNHNV, CDR2 YYDKDF (reference sequence). The CDR3 extends over 14 amino acids. This CDR3 reads CATSSEDRSNEQFF. The CDR3 DNA follows: TGTGCCACCAGCAGTGAGGACAGGTCGAATGAGCAGTTCTTC.

The chain joins TRBV27 to TRBJ2-3, with D maybe TRBD2 (5 bases). This CDR3 is built from 13 residues. The ends were cut back, 8 bases at V and 1 base at J, with 10 bases in the middle. Germline V gene data show CDR1 as MNHEY and CDR2 as SMNVEV (reference sequence). CDR3 protein: CASWAGGTDTQYF. CDR3 nucleotide sequence: TGTGCCAGCTGGGCGGGTGGCACAGATACGCAGTATTTT.

This sequence joins TRBV10-3 and TRBJ2-7; a weak D match, TRBD2 (6 bases). CDR3 length: 15 amino acids. Trimming took 0 bases from V and 4 from J, leaving 13 bases between them. Germline CDR1 ENHRY, CDR2 SYGVKD. CDR3 residues: CAISESTLARYEQYF. As DNA, the CDR3 is TGTGCCATCAGTGAGTCGACGCTAGCGCGGTACGAGCAGTACTTC.

The V and J genes are TRBV19 and TRBJ1-2; tentative D call: TRBD1 (5 bases). CDR3 size: 12 residues. The germline CDR1 and CDR2 sequences are LNHDA and SQIVND (reference sequence). Trimming left V 8 bases short and J 5 bases short, with 12 bases between. The CDR3 sequence: CASGTGGYGYTF. The CDR3 DNA sequence: TGTGCCAGTGGAACAGGAGGATATGGCTACACCTTC.

This clone was recorded once. Here the CDR3 DNA reads TGTGCCAGCAGTTTACTCAGTGGGACAGGGGCTGGGGCCAACGTCCTGACTTTC. Protein: CASSLLSGTGAGANVLTF. J is TRBJ2-6 and V is TRBV27; TRBD1 aligns across 10 bases. The V segment lost 2 bases and the J segment 2 bases; nucleotides outside the gene matches: 6. Germline V gene lookup returns CDR1 MNHEY and CDR2 SMNVEV (reference sequence). The CDR3 totals 18 residues.

V and J are TRBV5-1 and TRBJ1-5; D gene ambiguous. V lost 6 bases to trimming and J lost 3 bases, with 43 bases between them. This CDR3 is 24 amino acids long. Germline CDR1 SGHRS, CDR2 YFSETQ. The CDR3 sequence: CASNPEGYLCMRLPIRCLNQPQHF. CDR3 nucleotide sequence: TGCGCCAGCAACCCCGAAGGGTATCTTTGTATGCGTCTCCCTATTCGATGTCTCAATCAGCCCCAGCATTTT.

V gene TRBV30 combines with J gene TRBJ2-7, with D hard to call. Germline V CDR1 and CDR2: GTSNPN, SVGIG (reference sequence). This CDR3 comprises 11 residues. Trimming removed 3 bases from V and 9 bases from J, with 12 bases in between. The CDR3, as DNA: TGTGCCTGGAGGCTAGAGTCCGGGCAGTACTTC. It specifies CAWRLESGQYF.

The V gene is TRBV19, the J gene TRBJ2-1; TRBD2 matches 12 bases. This CDR3 is built from 16 residues. CDR1 and CDR2 from the germline V gene are LNHDA and SQIVND (reference sequence). V gave up 7 bases and J gave up 3 bases; unmatched junction bases: 7. For the CDR3, the DNA is TGTGCCAGTACCCCCCCGGGACTAGCGGGCTACAATGAGCAGTTCTTC. Its translation: CASTPPGLAGYNEQFF.

This clone came up a few times. V usage is TRBV11-2 and J usage is TRBJ2-7; D tentatively reads TRBD1 or TRBD2 (5 bases each). The CDR3 is 16 residues long. Trimming cost V 7 bases and J 5 bases, with 24 bases left between them. CDR1 SGHAT and CDR2 FQNNGV come from the germline V gene. CDR3 DNA: TGTGCCAGCACTACGGCTAAGGGGTGGAGGTTCCACGAGCAGTACTTC. Amino acids: CASTTAKGWRFHEQYF.